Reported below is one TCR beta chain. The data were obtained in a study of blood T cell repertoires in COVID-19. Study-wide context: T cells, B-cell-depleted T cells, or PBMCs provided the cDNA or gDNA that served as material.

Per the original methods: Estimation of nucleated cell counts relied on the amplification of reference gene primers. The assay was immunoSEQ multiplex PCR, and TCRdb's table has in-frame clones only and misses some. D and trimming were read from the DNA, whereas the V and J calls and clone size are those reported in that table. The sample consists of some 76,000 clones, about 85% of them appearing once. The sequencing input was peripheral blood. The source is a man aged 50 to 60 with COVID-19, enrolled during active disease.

In DNA, the CDR3 is TGCGCCAGCAGTGAGTCTAGTGACTGCCCCGGTACCTATAGCAATCAGCCCCAGCATTTT. Residues: CASSESSDCPGTYSNQPQHF. The chain uses TRBV10-1 and TRBJ1-5, with no clear D. The CDR3 is 20 amino acids. V lost 0 bases and J 0 bases, leaving 21 bases between the germline ends. CDR1 and CDR2 from the germline V gene are WNHNN and SYGVQD (reference sequence).